Each of the 24 T cell receptor beta chains below was sequenced from the same sample in a study of beta chain features in type 1 diabetes (dated by TCRdb to the late 2010s). Libraries were constructed by the immunoSEQ multiplex PCR assay. The entire isolated RNA was reverse transcribed using the High Capacity cDNA Reverse Transcription Kit, and thus expressed TCRB transcripts were sequenced. What TCRdb holds here is the immuneACCESS table cut down to in-frame rearrangements. Part of the clones is not present; checked against another copy, under half of the missing clones reflect an unresolved V gene, and the others are unexplained. The sample includes 300,000 to 400,000 clones, with less than 10% observed a single time. The top ten clonotypes cover approximately 0.47% of the sample. Sample: central memory CD4+ T cells from blood. All receptors derive from a woman aged 18-29 years in good health.

On this clone: The same CDR3 can be traced to other DNA sequences in this sample. The chain uses TRBV6-5 and TRBJ1-2; D not certain. Germline V gene data show CDR1 as MNHEY and CDR2 as SVGAGI. This CDR3 is built from 14 residues. V was shortened by 6 bases and J by 0 bases, with 11 bases between the two germline ends. CDR3 sequence: CASRPPGSNYGYTF. As DNA, the CDR3 is TGTGCCAGCAGACCACCAGGATCTAACTATGGCTACACCTTC.

The CDR3 DNA reads TGTGCCAGCAGCTTAGGCCGGGGCTCCTACAATGAGCAGTTCTTC. This translates into CASSLGRGSYNEQFF. The V gene is TRBV7-3, the J gene TRBJ2-1; tentative D call: TRBD2 (5 bases). Looked up from germline, CDR1 is SGHTA and CDR2 is FQGTGA. There are 15 residues in the CDR3. The V end lost 2 bases, the J end lost 0 bases, and 8 bases lay between the germline ends.

This clone was observed a few times. This chain links TRBV7-2 with TRBJ2-7; the match to TRBD1 covers 8 bases. V was clipped by 8 bases and J by 3 bases; unmatched bases: 9. Germline values: CDR1 SGHTA, CDR2 FQGNSA. This CDR3 spans 14 amino acids. The CDR3, as DNA: TGTGCCAGCCGCCCCGACAGGGGCATCTACGAGCAGTACTTC. Protein product: CASRPDRGIYEQYF.

The gene calls are TRBV1 and TRBJ1-2. TRBV1 is marked as a pseudogene. The CDR3 has 13 residues. CDR3 protein: CTSNCDGGYGYTF. CDR3 DNA: TGCACCAGCAACTGCGACGGAGGGTATGGCTACACCTTC.

This rearrangement joins TRBV7-8 to TRBJ2-3, with 7 positions matching TRBD2. This CDR3 has 16 residues. Germline CDR1 SGHVS, CDR2 FQNEAQ. V shed 0 bases and J 6 bases; nucleotides not matched to a gene: 9. CDR3 loop: CASSLARGGWGDTQYF. The DNA for the CDR3 is TGTGCCAGCAGCTTAGCACGGGGAGGGTGGGGGGATACGCAGTATTTT.

For this clone: The sample holds other DNA sequences that translate to the same CDR3. This chain uses TRBV5-1 with TRBJ1-2; unclear D gene. Trimming shortened V by 0 bases and J by 0 bases, and 6 bases separated the two germline ends. The length of the CDR3 is 14 residues. The germline V gene has CDR1 SGHRS and CDR2 YFSETQ. The CDR3 sequence is CASSLGASNYGYTF. In DNA, the CDR3 is TGCGCCAGCAGCTTGGGAGCGTCTAACTATGGCTACACCTTC.

V usage is TRBV29-1 and J usage is TRBJ2-5, with D tentatively TRBD1 or TRBD2 (5 bases each). Germline values: CDR1 SQVTM, CDR2 ANQGSEA. V was trimmed by 6 bases and J by 5 bases, leaving 16 bases between them. The CDR3 has 13 amino acids. The DNA of the CDR3 is TGCAGCGTCCCGGGACCCGGCGCGGAGACCCAGTACTTC. Amino acid sequence: CSVPGPGAETQYF.

This clone was counted a few times. The chain recombines TRBV18 with TRBJ2-1; 7 bases fit TRBD2. This CDR3 is built from 15 residues. With V trimmed by 2 bases and J by 9 bases, 10 bases remained unmatched. Looked up from germline, CDR1 is KGHSH and CDR2 is LQKENI. CDR3: CASSPRASGIGEQFF. CDR3 DNA sequence: TGTGCCAGCTCACCAAGGGCAAGCGGGATAGGTGAGCAGTTCTTC.

The chain employs TRBV7-6 and TRBJ2-1, with TRBD2 identical over 8 bases. Germline V gene data show CDR1 as SGHVS and CDR2 as FNYEAQ. Trimming cost V 2 bases and J 8 bases; bases outside gene matches: 11. The CDR3 is made up of 16 amino acids. For the CDR3, the DNA is TGTGCCAGCAGCTTAAGGCAGGGACTAGAGGTAGATGAGCAGTTCTTC. It translates to CASSLRQGLEVDEQFF.

The chain employs TRBV7-9 and TRBJ2-5; TRBD2 aligns across 9 bases. V shed 4 bases, J shed 4 bases, and the junction held 10 bases outside the gene matches. The V gene's germline CDR1 is SEHNR and CDR2 FQNEAQ (reference sequence). The CDR3 is made up of 16 amino acids. CDR3 sequence (DNA): TGTGCCAGCAGCTCCGGTGGTAGCGGGAGCCGAGAGACCCAGTACTTC. Translated: CASSSGGSGSRETQYF.

The rearrangement links TRBV21-1 to TRBJ2-7; TRBD2 was called by the table and not checked on the DNA. TRBV21-1 corresponds to a pseudogene. The CDR3 is 20 amino acids. The CDR3 protein is CASSKRTSGLAGGYSYEQYF. The CDR3, as DNA: TGTGCCAGCAGCAAACGTACCTCGGGACTAGCGGGAGGGTACTCCTACGAGCAGTACTTC.

In its sample, this clone was seen many times. The V gene is TRBV10-3, the J gene TRBJ1-2, with a tentative D call TRBD1 (6 bases). Trimming left V 6 bases short and J 2 bases short, with 10 bases between. This CDR3 is built from 13 residues. The germline CDR1 and CDR2 sequences are ENHRY and SYGVKD. The CDR3 bases are TGTGCCATCAGCCCGGGACAAAACTATGGCTACACCTTC. It yields the protein CAISPGQNYGYTF.

This clone has a count of ten or more. V gene TRBV7-2 combines with J gene TRBJ1-1; the D is unclear. V dropped 1 base and J dropped 5 bases, with 8 bases sitting between them. Germline V gene data show CDR1 as SGHTA and CDR2 as FQGNSA. The CDR3 length is 13 residues. CDR3 loop: CASSLDRVTEAFF. The CDR3 coding sequence is TGTGCCAGCAGCTTAGATAGGGTTACTGAAGCTTTCTTT.

This clone was detected only a few times. This specimen includes other DNA sequences encoding the same CDR3. The chain has TRBV7-2 and TRBJ2-7; 8 positions agree with TRBD1. The CDR3 is 13 amino acids. In germline, CDR1 is SGHTA, CDR2 FQGNSA. V lost 5 bases to trimming and J lost 4 bases; unmatched junction nucleotides: 4. Written as DNA, the CDR3 is TGTGCCAGCAGCCTAGGGACAGGTTACGAGCAGTACTTC. Amino acid sequence: CASSLGTGYEQYF.

This clone was observed a few times. At one of its ends the junction is not consistent with the germline gene, which may arise from a read error. J is TRBJ2-3 and V is TRBV5-4, with a weak D call TRBD2 (5 bases). CDR3 length equals 13 residues. The V gene's germline CDR1 is SGHNT and CDR2 YYREEE (reference sequence). This CDR3 is CASSLSSRDTQYF. Here the CDR3 DNA reads TGTGCCAGCAGCTTATCTAGCAGAGATACGCAGTATTTT.

This clone was counted between two and nine times. The chain links TRBV6-6 to TRBJ2-5; D perhaps matches TRBD2 (6 bases). Germline loops: CDR1 MNHNY, CDR2 SVGAGI (reference sequence). There are 13 residues in the CDR3. V was cut by 8 bases and J by 0 bases, with 10 bases left in between. CDR3 residues: CASRIADQETQYF. The CDR3, as DNA: TGTGCCAGCCGCATAGCGGACCAAGAGACCCAGTACTTC.

There are a few counts of this clone. The CDR3 DNA sequence: TGTGCCAGCAGCTACCCGGGACAGTGGGAGACCCAGTACTTC. The encoded protein is CASSYPGQWETQYF. This chain uses TRBV5-4 with TRBJ2-5; 7 bases fit TRBD1. The CDR3 covers 14 residues. Germline lookup yields CDR1 SGHNT and CDR2 YYREEE (reference sequence). The V gene end was trimmed by 3 bases and the J gene end by 5 bases; junction bases not matched to a gene: 7.

This clone has a handful of counts. CDR3: CASARGGEPYEQYF. CDR3 nucleotides: TGTGCCAGCGCTAGGGGCGGGGAACCTTACGAGCAGTACTTC. The V call is TRBV18, the J call TRBJ2-7; perhaps TRBD2 as D (6 bases). The germline CDR1 and CDR2 sequences are KGHSH and LQKENI. Trimming pared 8 bases from V and 4 bases from J, leaving 18 bases between. CDR3 size: 14 residues.

This clone appeared a few times. The junction does not match germline at one end; this may be a read error. The chain links TRBV29-1 to TRBJ2-4; D is ambiguous. Germline CDR1 SQVTM, CDR2 ANQGSEA. There are 15 residues in the CDR3. The CDR3 DNA reads TGCAGCGTTCAAGAACGAACATTAGCCAAAAACATTCAGTACTTC. It yields the protein CSVQERTLAKNIQYF.

The genes are TRBV9 and TRBJ2-1; D is perhaps TRBD1 or TRBD2 (5 bases each). V was pared by 4 bases and J by 5 bases, with 16 bases between. The CDR3 is 15 amino acids. Germline V gives CDR1 SGDLS, CDR2 YYNGEE. Here the CDR3 DNA reads TGTGCCAGCAGCCCCTCCGGGACCTTTAACAATGAGCAGTTCTTC. Amino acids: CASSPSGTFNNEQFF.

Only one count was recorded for this clone. The rearrangement links TRBV9 to TRBJ2-3; 8 bases line up with TRBD2. This CDR3 spans 15 amino acids. V shed 0 bases, J shed 2 bases, and the junction held 2 bases outside the gene matches. CDR1 and CDR2 (germline): SGDLS, YYNGEE. Written as DNA, the CDR3 is TGTGCCAGCAGCGTAGGCGGGGGGAACACAGATACGCAGTATTTT. Protein product: CASSVGGGNTDTQYF.

The chain combines TRBV2 with TRBJ1-2; TRBD1 matches at 10 bases. This CDR3 contains 14 residues. The V segment lost 2 bases and the J segment 6 bases; nucleotides outside the gene matches: 3. Germline CDR1 and CDR2: SNHLY and FYNNEI. CDR3 nucleotides: TGTGCCAGCAGTGAACAGACAGGGGGCGATGGCTACACCTTC. It translates to CASSEQTGGDGYTF.

This chain uses TRBV5-1 with TRBJ2-7; 9 nucleotides agree with TRBD1. Trimming cost V 4 bases and J 2 bases; bases outside gene matches: 4. The germline gives CDR1 SGHRS, CDR2 YFSETQ. The CDR3 is made up of 14 amino acids. The CDR3: CASSPTGGTYEQYF. CDR3 in DNA: TGCGCCAGCAGCCCGACAGGGGGGACCTACGAGCAGTACTTC.

This clone has more than one count but fewer than ten. An end of the junction differs from the germline gene, which may be a read error. The chain carries TRBV7-2 and TRBJ2-5, with 12 nucleotides matching TRBD2. Germline lookup yields CDR1 SGHTA and CDR2 FQGNSA. CDR3 size: 12 residues. The chain's CDR3 is CASSLLAGGQDF. CDR3 bases: TGTGCCAGCAGCTTACTAGCGGGAGGGCAAGACTTC.